A single sample gave rise to the 5 T cell receptor beta chains below, sequenced in a study of blood T cells in healthy people across ages. Through a sample-barcoded 5' primer and a J-beta primer mix, a second PCR was run for about 7 to 12 cycles. One entry per CDR3 protein, called by TCRdb with MiXCR from the 5' RACE reads. The profile covers around 900,000 distinct CDR3 sequences, with roughly 26% appearing a single time and roughly 17% taken by the ten largest. Sequencing was carried out using blood. These TCRs come from a woman older than 75 in good health.

This clonotype came up a few times. A much larger clone differs from this one at a single base, so this may be a read error. This chain links TRBV7-9 with TRBJ2-1; D gene ambiguous. The CDR3 is 11 amino acids. V shed 4 bases and J shed 10 bases, with 8 bases lying between them. Germline CDR1 SEHNR, CDR2 FQNEAQ (reference sequence). Here the CDR3 reads CASSSAVEQFF. DNA for the CDR3: TGTGCCAGCAGCTCGGCGGTCGAGCAGTTCTTC.

J is TRBJ1-5 and V is TRBV12-3 or TRBV12-4; D gene uncertain. There are 12 residues in the CDR3. V was clipped by 5 bases and J by 7 bases, with 9 bases between them. CDR3 nucleotide sequence: TGTGCCAGCAGTGGAGGGCCCCAGCCCCAGCATTTT. Protein: CASSGGPQPQHF.

This clonotype was picked up many times. The chain is built from TRBV7-2 and TRBJ2-5; D remains ambiguous. The CDR3 extends over 13 amino acids. The V end lost 1 base, the J end lost 5 bases, and 8 bases lay between the germline ends. Germline assignment: CDR1 SGHTA and CDR2 FQGNSA. For the CDR3, the DNA is TGTGCCAGCAGCTTAGAGGTCTTGGAGACCCAGTACTTC. This translates into CASSLEVLETQYF.

This clonotype was detected only a few times. This chain uses TRBV2 with TRBJ1-1; 7 positions agree with TRBD1. This CDR3 contains 14 residues. CDR1 and CDR2 (germline): SNHLY, FYNNEI. V gave up 8 bases and J gave up 5 bases; unmatched junction bases: 11. This CDR3 is CASRGQATRTEAFF. For the CDR3, the DNA is TGTGCCAGCCGCGGACAGGCCACGAGGACTGAAGCTTTCTTT. The whole variable domain, filled in from reference TRBV2 and TRBJ1-1, reads EPEVTQTPSHQVTQMGQEVILRCVPISNHLYFYWYRQILGQKVEFLVSFYNNEISEKSEIFDDQFSVERPDGSNFTLKIRSTKLEDSAMYFCASRGQATRTEAFFGQGTRLTVV.

This clonotype appeared a single time. One end of the junction is discordant with germline, which a read error may explain. Here the CDR3 DNA reads TGTGCCAGCAGTCCTCCCTATATCCACGAGCGGTACTTC. Translating it yields CASSPPYIHERYF. This sequence joins TRBV7-9 and TRBJ2-7; D not certain. Germline lookup yields CDR1 SEHNR and CDR2 FQNEAQ (reference sequence). The CDR3 runs to 13 residues.